This T cell receptor beta chain was recorded in a study of siplizumab effects on memory and regulatory T cells. Notes on the study in general: Unstimulated subsets accounted for the mapping of only a minor share of the clones that were alloreactive.

Assay: immunoSEQ multiplex PCR; the TCRdb copy retains only in-frame clones and omits some. The sample records about 100,000 clones, about 93% being singletons. The V and J ends lost 2 bases and 5 bases respectively, with 10 bases between them. Germline-derived CDR1 and CDR2 are MNHEY and SVGAGI. The CDR3 runs 14 residues. For this clone: Its antigen is as yet unknown.

The chain carries TRBV6-5 and TRBJ1-5; D call uncertain. Sequencing used Tregs sorted from blood. The sequence came from a human donor in good health. The CDR3 protein is CASSYGRDYQPQHF. The CDR3 nucleotides are TGTGCCAGCAGTTACGGACGGGATTATCAGCCCCAGCATTTT.